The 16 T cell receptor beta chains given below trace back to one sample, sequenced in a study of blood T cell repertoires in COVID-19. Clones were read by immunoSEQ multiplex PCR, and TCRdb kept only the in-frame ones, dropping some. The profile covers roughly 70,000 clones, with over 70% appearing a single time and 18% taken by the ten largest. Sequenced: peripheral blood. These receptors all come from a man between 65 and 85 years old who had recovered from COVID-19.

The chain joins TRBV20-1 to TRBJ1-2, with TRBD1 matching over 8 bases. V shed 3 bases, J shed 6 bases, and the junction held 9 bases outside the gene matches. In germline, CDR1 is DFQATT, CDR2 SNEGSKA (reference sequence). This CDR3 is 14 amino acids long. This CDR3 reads CSASSAGGADGYTF. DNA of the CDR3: TGCAGTGCTAGTTCGGCAGGGGGCGCAGATGGCTACACCTTC.

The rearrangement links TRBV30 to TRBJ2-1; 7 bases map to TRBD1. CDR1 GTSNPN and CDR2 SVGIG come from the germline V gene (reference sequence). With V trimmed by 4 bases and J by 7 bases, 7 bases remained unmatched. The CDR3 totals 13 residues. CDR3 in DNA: TGTGCCTGGACTACAGGGGAGCGGAATGAGCAGTTCTTC. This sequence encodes CAWTTGERNEQFF. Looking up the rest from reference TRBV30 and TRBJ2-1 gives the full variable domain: SQTIHQWPATLVQPVGSPLSLECTVEGTSNPNLYWYRQAAGRGLQLLFYSVGIGQISSEVPQNLSASRPQDRQFILSSKKLLLSDSGFYLCAWTTGERNEQFFGPGTRLTVL.

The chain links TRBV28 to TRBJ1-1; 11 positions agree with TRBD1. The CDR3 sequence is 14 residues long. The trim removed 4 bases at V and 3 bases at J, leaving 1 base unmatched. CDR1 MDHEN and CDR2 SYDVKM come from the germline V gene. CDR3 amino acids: CASSSGQGDTEAFF. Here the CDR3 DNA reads TGTGCCAGCAGTTCGGGACAGGGGGACACTGAAGCTTTCTTT.

The chain's CDR3 is CASSWGAGGDEQFF. The CDR3 DNA reads as TGTGCCAGCAGCTGGGGGGCAGGGGGCGATGAGCAGTTCTTC. The J gene is TRBJ2-1, the V gene TRBV7-2, with 8 bases identical to TRBD1. V lost 4 bases to trimming and J lost 8 bases; unmatched junction nucleotides: 7. The CDR3 is 14 residues long. CDR1 and CDR2 from the germline V gene are SGHTA and FQGNSA.

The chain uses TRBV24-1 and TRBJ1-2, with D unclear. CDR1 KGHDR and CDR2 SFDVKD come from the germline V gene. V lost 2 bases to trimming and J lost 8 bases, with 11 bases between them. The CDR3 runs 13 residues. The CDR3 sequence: CATSDWAGNGYTF. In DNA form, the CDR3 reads TGTGCCACCAGTGATTGGGCAGGAAACGGCTACACCTTC.

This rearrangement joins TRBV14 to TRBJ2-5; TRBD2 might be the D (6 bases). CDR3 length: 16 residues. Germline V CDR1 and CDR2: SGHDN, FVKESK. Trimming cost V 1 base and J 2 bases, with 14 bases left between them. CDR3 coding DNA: TGTGCCAGCAGCCAAGGGGGGACTTGGGAGCAAGAGACCCAGTACTTC. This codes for CASSQGGTWEQETQYF. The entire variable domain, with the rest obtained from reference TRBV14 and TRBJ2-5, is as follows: EAGVTQFPSHSVIEKGQTVTLRCDPISGHDNLYWYRRVMGKEIKFLLHFVKESKQDESGMPNNRFLAERTGGTYSTLKVQPAELEDSGVYFCASSQGGTWEQETQYFGPGTRLLVL.

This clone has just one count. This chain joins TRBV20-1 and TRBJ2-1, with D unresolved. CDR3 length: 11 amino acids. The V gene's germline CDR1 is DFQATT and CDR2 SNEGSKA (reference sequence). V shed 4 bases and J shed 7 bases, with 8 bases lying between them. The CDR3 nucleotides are TGCAGTGCTACGTTGTTTAATGAGCAGTTCTTC. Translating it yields CSATLFNEQFF.

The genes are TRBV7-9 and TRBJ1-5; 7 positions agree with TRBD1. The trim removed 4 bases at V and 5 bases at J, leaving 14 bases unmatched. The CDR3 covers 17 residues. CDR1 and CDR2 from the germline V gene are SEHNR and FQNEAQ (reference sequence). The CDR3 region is CASSSSDRWAGDQPQHF. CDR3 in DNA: TGTGCCAGCAGCTCATCGGACAGGTGGGCCGGGGATCAGCCCCAGCATTTT.

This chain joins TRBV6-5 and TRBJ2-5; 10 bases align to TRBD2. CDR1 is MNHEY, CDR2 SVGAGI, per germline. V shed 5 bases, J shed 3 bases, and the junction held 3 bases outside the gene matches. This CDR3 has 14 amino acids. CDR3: CASSTTSGEETQYF. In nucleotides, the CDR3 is TGTGCCAGCAGTACTACTAGCGGGGAAGAGACCCAGTACTTC.

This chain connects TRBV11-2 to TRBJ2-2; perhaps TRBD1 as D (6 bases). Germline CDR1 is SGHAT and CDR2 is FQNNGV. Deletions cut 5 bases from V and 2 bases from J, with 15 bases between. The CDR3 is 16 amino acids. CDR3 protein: CASSPGAWGNTGELFF. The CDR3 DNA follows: TGTGCCAGCAGCCCAGGGGCCTGGGGAAACACCGGGGAGCTGTTTTTT.

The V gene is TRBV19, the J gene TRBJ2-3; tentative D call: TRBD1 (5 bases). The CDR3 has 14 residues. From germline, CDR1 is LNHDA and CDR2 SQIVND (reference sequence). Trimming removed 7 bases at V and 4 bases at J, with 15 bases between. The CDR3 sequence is CASMGAGRSDTQYF. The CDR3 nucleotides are TGTGCCAGTATGGGTGCAGGGCGGTCAGATACGCAGTATTTT.

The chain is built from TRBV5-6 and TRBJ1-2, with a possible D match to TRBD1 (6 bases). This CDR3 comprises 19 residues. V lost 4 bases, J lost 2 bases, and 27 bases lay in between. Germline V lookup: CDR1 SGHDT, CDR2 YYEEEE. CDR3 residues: CASSASGYTGFVKNYGYTF. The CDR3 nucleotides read TGTGCCAGCAGCGCTTCCGGATACACAGGGTTCGTTAAGAACTATGGCTACACCTTC.

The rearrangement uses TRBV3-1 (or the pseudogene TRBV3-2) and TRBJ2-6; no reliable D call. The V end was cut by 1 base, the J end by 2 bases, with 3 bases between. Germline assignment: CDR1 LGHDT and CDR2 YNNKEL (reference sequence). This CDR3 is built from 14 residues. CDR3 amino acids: CASSQGPGANVLTF. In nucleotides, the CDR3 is TGTGCCAGCAGCCAAGGGCCTGGGGCCAACGTCCTGACTTTC.

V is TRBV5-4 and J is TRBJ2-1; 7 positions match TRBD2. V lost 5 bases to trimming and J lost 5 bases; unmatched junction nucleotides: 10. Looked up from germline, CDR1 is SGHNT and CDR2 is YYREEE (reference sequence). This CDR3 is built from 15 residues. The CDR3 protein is CASSSPAGTNNEQFF. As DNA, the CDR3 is TGTGCCAGCAGTTCCCCGGCCGGGACTAACAATGAGCAGTTCTTC.

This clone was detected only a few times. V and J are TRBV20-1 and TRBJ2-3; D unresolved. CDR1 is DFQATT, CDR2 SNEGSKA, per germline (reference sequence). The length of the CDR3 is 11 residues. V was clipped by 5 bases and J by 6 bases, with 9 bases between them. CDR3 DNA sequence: TGCAGTGCTCCCTATTCGGATACGCAGTATTTT. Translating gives CSAPYSDTQYF.

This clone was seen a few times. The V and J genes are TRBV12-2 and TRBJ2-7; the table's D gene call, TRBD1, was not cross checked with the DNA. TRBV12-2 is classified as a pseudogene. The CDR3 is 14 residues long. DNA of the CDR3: TGTGCAAGTCGCTTAGACAGGGACGGCTACGAGCAGTACTTC. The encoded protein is CASRLDRDGYEQYF.